Listed below are T cell receptor beta chains from one sample, sequenced in a study of CD8 T cells in ankylosing spondylitis. TCRdb reanalysed the 5' RACE reads using MiXCR and keeps one entry per CDR3 protein. This sample has fewer than 350,000 distinct CDR3 sequences, with 9.5% to 13% found just once. The specimen was blood, either unsorted or a sorted T cell fraction (not recorded which). These receptors were taken from a female donor with ankylosing spondylitis or in good health (not recorded which). Both conserved end residues are part of each CDR3. D genes are given only for firm matches. For some rows the clone size is stated as once, few or many, or as a class when expanded; others skip it.

size: few
V: TRBV10-3
D: .
J: TRBJ2-1
CDR3: CAISESGSGGYEQFF
DNA: TGTGCCATCAGTGAGTCTGGGAGTGGGGGTTATGAGCAGTTCTTC

size: many
V: TRBV6-1
D: .
J: TRBJ1-2
CDR3: CASLLNVGPYGYTF
DNA: TGTGCCAGCCTCTTAAACGTAGGACCCTATGGCTACACCTTC

size: .
V: TRBV3-1
D: TRBD2
J: TRBJ2-1
CDR3: CATSQEHGTSGKYNEQFF
DNA: TGTGCCACCTCCCAAGAACATGGGACTAGCGGGAAATACAATGAGCAGTTCTTC

size: few
V: TRBV24-1
D: TRBD1
J: TRBJ1-1
CDR3: CATSEGGLRDRNTEAFF
DNA: TGTGCCACCAGCGAAGGGGGACTCCGGGACAGAAACACTGAAGCTTTCTTT

size: many
V: TRBV12-3/TRBV12-4
D: .
J: TRBJ2-3
CDR3: CASRAAGTDTQYF
DNA: TGTGCCAGCAGAGCCGCCGGGACAGATACGCAGTATTTT

size: many
V: TRBV7-2
D: .
J: TRBJ1-5
CDR3: CASSPTKTPPQHF
DNA: TGTGCCAGCAGCCCAACAAAGACGCCTCCCCAGCATTTT

size: many
V: TRBV5-1
D: .
J: TRBJ2-1
CDR3: CASSLGGASNEQFF
DNA: TGCGCCAGCAGCTTGGGGGGGGCCAGCAATGAGCAGTTCTTC

size: many
V: TRBV5-1
D: .
J: TRBJ2-7
CDR3: CASSSDSSLYEQYF
DNA: TGCGCCAGCAGCTCCGACTCGTCCCTCTACGAGCAGTACTTC

size: .
V: TRBV5-5
D: .
J: TRBJ2-7
CDR3: CASSPGLDRGNEQYF
DNA: TGTGCCAGCAGCCCGGGTTTGGACAGAGGGAATGAGCAGTACTTC

size: many
V: TRBV7-9
D: .
J: TRBJ2-7
CDR3: CASSLAGTNRYEQYF
DNA: TGTGCCAGCAGCTTAGCGGGTACTAACAGATACGAGCAGTACTTC

size: many
V: TRBV6-6
D: .
J: TRBJ1-5
CDR3: CASSYEGSQPQHF
DNA: TGTGCCAGCAGTTACGAGGGTTCTCAGCCCCAGCATTTT

size: .
V: TRBV5-1
D: .
J: TRBJ1-1
CDR3: CASSSTGVITEAFF
DNA: TGCGCCAGCAGCTCTACAGGAGTTATTACTGAAGCTTTCTTT

size: few
V: TRBV5-5
D: TRBD2
J: TRBJ2-4
CDR3: CASSLSMGGGIQYF
DNA: TGTGCCAGCAGCTTGTCGATGGGGGGGGGCATTCAGTACTTC

size: many
V: TRBV6-2/TRBV6-3
D: TRBD1
J: TRBJ1-5
CDR3: CASSPQGARGNQPQHF
DNA: TGTGCCAGCAGCCCTCAGGGGGCGCGGGGCAATCAGCCCCAGCATTTT

size: few
V: TRBV12-3/TRBV12-4
D: .
J: TRBJ1-1
CDR3: CASRRESGTEAFF
DNA: TGTGCCAGCCGTCGAGAGAGTGGCACTGAAGCTTTCTTT

size: .
V: TRBV10-1
D: TRBD1
J: TRBJ2-7
CDR3: CASSSGQGYSYEQYF
DNA: TGCGCCAGCAGTTCGGGACAGGGATACTCCTACGAGCAGTACTTC

size: many
V: TRBV5-1
D: .
J: TRBJ1-1
CDR3: CASSAQPGNTEAFF
DNA: TGCGCCAGCAGCGCCCAGCCAGGGAACACTGAAGCTTTCTTT

size: .
V: TRBV5-1
D: TRBD1
J: TRBJ2-2
CDR3: CASSLKTGVPYTGELFF
DNA: TGCGCCAGCAGCCTAAAGACAGGGGTTCCCTACACCGGGGAGCTGTTTTTT

size: many
V: TRBV29-1
D: TRBD1
J: TRBJ1-1
CDR3: CSVFPGQGLGTEAFF
DNA: TGCAGCGTGTTCCCGGGACAGGGGCTGGGAACTGAAGCTTTCTTT

size: many
V: TRBV7-3
D: TRBD1
J: TRBJ2-1
CDR3: CASSLTRGQGPSYYNEQFF
DNA: TGTGCCAGCAGCTTAACGCGGGGACAGGGTCCCTCGTACTACAATGAGCAGTTCTTC

size: many
V: TRBV10-3
D: .
J: TRBJ2-2
CDR3: CAISEKGTGELFF
DNA: TGTGCCATCAGTGAGAAAGGGACCGGGGAGCTGTTTTTT

size: many
V: TRBV20-1
D: TRBD1
J: TRBJ2-7
CDR3: CSPGQGTYEQYF
DNA: TGCAGCCCGGGACAGGGGACCTACGAGCAGTACTTC

size: .
V: TRBV11-1
D: TRBD2
J: TRBJ2-3
CDR3: CASSPPIGGRISTDTQYF
DNA: TGTGCCAGCAGCCCTCCCATCGGCGGGAGGATTAGCACAGATACGCAGTATTTT

size: few
V: TRBV3-1
D: .
J: TRBJ2-5
CDR3: CASSQDWTAKETQYF
DNA: TGTGCCAGCAGCCAAGACTGGACGGCCAAAGAGACCCAGTACTTC

size: many
V: TRBV5-1
D: TRBD1
J: TRBJ2-1
CDR3: CASSSGTGWVNNEQFF
DNA: TGCGCCAGCAGTTCCGGGACAGGGTGGGTGAACAATGAGCAGTTCTTC

size: many
V: TRBV11-2
D: .
J: TRBJ2-4
CDR3: CASSGQGTGNIQYF
DNA: TGTGCCAGCAGTGGCCAAGGGACCGGGAACATTCAGTACTTC

size: .
V: TRBV5-6
D: .
J: TRBJ1-5
CDR3: CASSLRPTYSNQPQHF
DNA: TGTGCCAGCAGCTTGCGCCCTACATATAGCAATCAGCCCCAGCATTTT

size: .
V: TRBV20-1
D: .
J: TRBJ2-4
CDR3: CCGQRVTKNIQNF
DNA: TGCTGTGGACAGAGGGTGACCAAAAACATTCAGAACTTC

size: many
V: TRBV4-1
D: .
J: TRBJ1-5
CDR3: CASSQAEYSNQPQHF
DNA: TGCGCCAGCAGCCAAGCAGAATATAGCAATCAGCCCCAGCATTTT

size: many
V: TRBV29-1
D: .
J: TRBJ2-5
CDR3: CSVEDLETQYF
DNA: TGCAGCGTTGAAGATCTAGAGACCCAGTACTTC

size: many
V: TRBV12-3/TRBV12-4
D: .
J: TRBJ1-5
CDR3: CASSRDSNQPQHF
DNA: TGCGCCAGCAGTAGGGACAGCAATCAGCCCCAGCATTTT

size: .
V: TRBV7-3
D: .
J: TRBJ2-1
CDR3: CASSLYGDNEQFF
DNA: TGTGCCAGCAGCTTGTACGGGGACAATGAGCAGTTCTTC

size: few
V: TRBV20-1
D: .
J: TRBJ2-2
CDR3: CSAIGGSNTGELFF
DNA: TGCAGTGCTATTGGCGGTTCGAACACCGGGGAGCTGTTTTTT

size: .
V: TRBV12-3/TRBV12-4
D: TRBD1
J: TRBJ2-2
CDR3: CASKWGQGNTGELFF
DNA: TGTGCCAGCAAGTGGGGACAGGGAAACACCGGGGAGCTGTTTTTT

size: .
V: TRBV5-1
D: .
J: TRBJ1-1
CDR3: CASSLERIQFPAEAFF
DNA: TGCGCCAGCAGCTTGGAGCGGATACAGTTCCCCGCTGAAGCTTTCTTT

size: many
V: TRBV20-1
D: .
J: TRBJ1-4
CDR3: CSAGATNEKLFF
DNA: TGCAGTGCGGGGGCGACTAATGAAAAACTGTTTTTT

size: many
V: TRBV11-1
D: TRBD2
J: TRBJ2-1
CDR3: CASSLGILGLAGADEQFF
DNA: TGTGCCAGCAGCTTAGGAATACTGGGACTAGCGGGAGCCGATGAGCAGTTCTTC

size: many
V: TRBV7-8
D: TRBD1
J: TRBJ1-2
CDR3: CASSRRDRELYGYTF
DNA: TGTGCCAGCAGCAGAAGAGACAGGGAACTATATGGCTACACCTTC

size: .
V: TRBV3-1
D: .
J: TRBJ1-5
CDR3: CASSQDGQPQHF
DNA: TGTGCCAGCAGCCAAGACGGCCAGCCCCAGCATTTT

size: .
V: TRBV19
D: TRBD1
J: TRBJ2-7
CDR3: CASSTHQQGTEQYF
DNA: TGTGCCAGTAGTACCCACCAACAGGGGACGGAGCAGTACTTC

size: .
V: TRBV18
D: .
J: TRBJ1-2
CDR3: CASSPSPGDYGYTF
DNA: TGTGCCAGCTCACCATCGCCAGGGGACTATGGCTACACCTTC

size: .
V: TRBV5-5
D: .
J: TRBJ2-7
CDR3: CASSLEPAKVVEQYF
DNA: TGTGCCAGCAGCTTGGAACCCGCCAAGGTCGTCGAGCAGTACTTC

size: few
V: TRBV27
D: TRBD2
J: TRBJ2-7
CDR3: CASSFSLGRLAGSYEQYF
DNA: TGTGCCAGCAGTTTCTCATTGGGAAGACTAGCGGGCTCCTACGAGCAGTACTTC

size: .
V: TRBV5-1
D: .
J: TRBJ2-3
CDR3: CASSLARGAKVDTQYF
DNA: TGCGCCAGCAGCTTGGCTCGCGGAGCAAAGGTGGATACGCAGTATTTT

size: many
V: TRBV20-1
D: .
J: TRBJ1-1
CDR3: CSARGNSGPEAFF
DNA: TGCAGTGCTAGAGGAAACAGTGGCCCTGAAGCTTTCTTT

size: few
V: TRBV20-1
D: TRBD2
J: TRBJ2-3
CDR3: CSARAGGGPDTQYF
DNA: TGCAGTGCTAGAGCCGGGGGGGGGCCAGATACGCAGTATTTT

size: many
V: TRBV20-1
D: .
J: TRBJ2-2
CDR3: CSAAGTFNTGELFF
DNA: TGCAGTGCGGCCGGGACTTTCAACACCGGGGAGCTGTTTTTT

size: many
V: TRBV7-8
D: TRBD1
J: TRBJ1-2
CDR3: CASSLVSTGGLPLDGYTF
DNA: TGTGCCAGCAGCTTAGTCAGTACAGGGGGTCTACCCTTGGATGGCTACACCTTC

size: many
V: TRBV7-6
D: .
J: TRBJ2-2
CDR3: CASSGGGHTGELFF
DNA: TGTGCCAGCAGCGGGGGAGGTCACACCGGGGAGCTGTTTTTT

size: .
V: TRBV20-1
D: .
J: TRBJ2-1
CDR3: CCARKDPKFSYNEQFF
DNA: TGCTGTGCTAGAAAAGACCCGAAATTCTCCTACAATGAGCAGTTCTTC

size: few
V: TRBV7-2
D: TRBD2
J: TRBJ2-3
CDR3: CASSLAGRTDTQYF
DNA: TGTGCCAGCAGTCTAGCGGGAAGGACAGATACGCAGTATTTT

size: few
V: TRBV5-5
D: TRBD1
J: TRBJ2-5
CDR3: CASSTYTAGTGMVKTQYF
DNA: TGTGCCAGCAGCACATACACCGCCGGGACAGGGATGGTAAAGACCCAGTACTTC

size: many
V: TRBV11-2
D: .
J: TRBJ2-1
CDR3: CASSPERISYNEQFF
DNA: TGTGCCAGCAGCCCCGAGCGGATTTCCTACAATGAGCAGTTCTTC

size: .
V: TRBV5-6
D: TRBD2
J: TRBJ2-1
CDR3: CASSHGLAGGYEQFF
DNA: TGTGCCAGCAGCCACGGACTAGCGGGAGGGTATGAGCAGTTCTTC

size: many
V: TRBV10-3
D: .
J: TRBJ2-1
CDR3: CAISGIPNEQFF
DNA: TGTGCCATCAGTGGAATCCCCAATGAGCAGTTCTTC